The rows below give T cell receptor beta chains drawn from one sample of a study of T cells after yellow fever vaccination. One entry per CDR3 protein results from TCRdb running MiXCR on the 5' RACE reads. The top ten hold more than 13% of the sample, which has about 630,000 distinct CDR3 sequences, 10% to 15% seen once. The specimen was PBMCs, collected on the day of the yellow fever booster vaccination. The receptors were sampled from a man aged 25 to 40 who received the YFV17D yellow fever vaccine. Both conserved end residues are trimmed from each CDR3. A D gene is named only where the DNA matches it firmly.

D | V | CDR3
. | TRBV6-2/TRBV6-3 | ASSYSMGGEQF
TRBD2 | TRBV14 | ASSLGLGVFYEQY
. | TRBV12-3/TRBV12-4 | ASSRLGDYEQY
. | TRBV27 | ASSPLLRGTVLAAF
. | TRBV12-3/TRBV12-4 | ASSLGLLRSYNEQF
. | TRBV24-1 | ATSDFGGQGLAYNEQF
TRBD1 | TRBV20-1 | SASTGGATMLTGVDTQY
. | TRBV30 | AWSVMGQETQY
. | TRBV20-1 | SARDRVGEQF
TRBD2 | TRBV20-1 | SARTSGRPHEQY
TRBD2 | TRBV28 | ASRLAGGREQY
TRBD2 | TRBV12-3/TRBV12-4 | ASSAGRVNEQF
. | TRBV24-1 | ATSDWGSAQH
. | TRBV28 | ASMTGNQPQH
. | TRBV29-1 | SVVASYNEQF
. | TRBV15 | ATSQLGLSRDTEAF
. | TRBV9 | ASSVEVGANVLT
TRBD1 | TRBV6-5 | ASSSTGTTYEQY
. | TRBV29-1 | SVVVRPYEQY
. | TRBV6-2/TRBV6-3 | ASNHGSGITDTQY
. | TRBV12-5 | ASGLAFETQY
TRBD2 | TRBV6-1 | ASSPGTSGRVRQF
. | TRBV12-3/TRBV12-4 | ASSLGRVSEAF
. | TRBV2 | ASLRYNEQF
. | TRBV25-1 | ASSELQGGTDTQY
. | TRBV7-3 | ASSLKGGSGYNEQF
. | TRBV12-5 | ASGLDSYTQY
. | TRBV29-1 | SVGATGETQY
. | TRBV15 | ATSGTGALDSYNEQF
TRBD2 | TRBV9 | ASSARAGVSYNEQF
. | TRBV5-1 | ASSLELGISEQF